This T cell receptor beta chain was observed in a study of blood T cell repertoires in COVID-19. V was clipped by 0 bases and J by 6 bases, with 9 bases between them. The CDR3 spans 14 residues. Germline CDR1 and CDR2: LGHDT and YNNKEL (reference sequence). Sequencing was performed with immunoSEQ multiplex PCR; in TCRdb, only in-frame clones are kept and a portion is missing. Of roughly 250,000 clones in the sample, about 88% were seen once. The chain combines TRBV3-1 (or the pseudogene TRBV3-2) with TRBJ1-5; D is ambiguous. The material sequenced was peripheral blood. The sequence derives from a man between 60 and 75 years old who had recovered from COVID-19. CDR3 bases: TGTGCCAGCAGCCAAGATTCGGTTCCTCAGCCCCAGCATTTT. Translated, it gives CASSQDSVPQPQHF.